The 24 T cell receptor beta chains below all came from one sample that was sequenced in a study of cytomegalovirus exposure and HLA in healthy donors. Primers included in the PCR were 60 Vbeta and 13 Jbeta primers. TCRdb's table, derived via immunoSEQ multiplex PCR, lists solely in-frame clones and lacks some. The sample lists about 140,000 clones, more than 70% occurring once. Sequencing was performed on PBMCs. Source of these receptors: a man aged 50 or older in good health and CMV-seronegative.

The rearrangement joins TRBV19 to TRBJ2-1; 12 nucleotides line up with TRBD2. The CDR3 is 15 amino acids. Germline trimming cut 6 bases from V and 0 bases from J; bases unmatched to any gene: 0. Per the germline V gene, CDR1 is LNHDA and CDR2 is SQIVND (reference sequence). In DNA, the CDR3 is TGTGCCAGTAGGACTAGCGGGAGCTCCTACAATGAGCAGTTCTTC. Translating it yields CASRTSGSSYNEQFF.

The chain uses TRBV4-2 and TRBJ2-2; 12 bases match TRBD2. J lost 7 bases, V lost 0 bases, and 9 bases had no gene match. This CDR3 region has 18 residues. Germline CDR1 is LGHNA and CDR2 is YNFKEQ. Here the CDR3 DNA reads TGTGCCAGCAGCCAAGAGCCTAGCGGGGGGGCCCGTAGCGGGGAGCTGTTTTTT. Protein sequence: CASSQEPSGGARSGELFF.

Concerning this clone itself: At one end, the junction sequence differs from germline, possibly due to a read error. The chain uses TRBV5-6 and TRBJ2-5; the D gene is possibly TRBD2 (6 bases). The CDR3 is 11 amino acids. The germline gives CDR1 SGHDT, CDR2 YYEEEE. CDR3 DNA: TGTGCCAGCAGTGTTCGGGACTTAGGACACTTC. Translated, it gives CASSVRDLGHF.

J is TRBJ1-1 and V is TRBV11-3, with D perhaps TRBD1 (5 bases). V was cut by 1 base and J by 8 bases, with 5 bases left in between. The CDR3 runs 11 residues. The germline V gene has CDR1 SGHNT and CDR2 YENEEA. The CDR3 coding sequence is TGTGCCAGCAGCTTAGGGACAGAAGCTTTCTTT. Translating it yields CASSLGTEAFF.

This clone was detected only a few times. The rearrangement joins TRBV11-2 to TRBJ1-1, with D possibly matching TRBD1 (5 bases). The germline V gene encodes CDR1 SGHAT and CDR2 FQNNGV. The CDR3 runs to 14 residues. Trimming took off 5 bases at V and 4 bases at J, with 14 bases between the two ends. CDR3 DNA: TGTGCCAGCAGCGTAGGGGCTGGGTCCACTGAAGCTTTCTTT. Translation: CASSVGAGSTEAFF.

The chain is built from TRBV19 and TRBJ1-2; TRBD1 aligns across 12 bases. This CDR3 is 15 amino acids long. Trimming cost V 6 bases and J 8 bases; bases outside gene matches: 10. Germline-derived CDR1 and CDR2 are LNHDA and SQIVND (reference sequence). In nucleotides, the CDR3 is TGTGCCAGTAGCTATTCGGGACAGGGGGCCTGGGGCTACACCTTC. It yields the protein CASSYSGQGAWGYTF.

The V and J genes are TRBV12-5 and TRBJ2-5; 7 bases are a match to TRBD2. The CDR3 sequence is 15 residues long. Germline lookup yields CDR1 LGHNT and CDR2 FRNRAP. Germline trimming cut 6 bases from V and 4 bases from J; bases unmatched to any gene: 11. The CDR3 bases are TGTGCTAGTGGGACCGGGGGGATGTTTCTAGAGACCCAGTACTTC. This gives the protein CASGTGGMFLETQYF.

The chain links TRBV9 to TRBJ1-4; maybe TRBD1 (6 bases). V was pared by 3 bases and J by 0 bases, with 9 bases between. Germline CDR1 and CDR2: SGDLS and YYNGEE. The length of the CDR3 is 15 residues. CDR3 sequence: CASSGQDATNEKLFF. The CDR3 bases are TGTGCCAGCAGCGGACAGGACGCAACTAATGAAAAACTGTTTTTT.

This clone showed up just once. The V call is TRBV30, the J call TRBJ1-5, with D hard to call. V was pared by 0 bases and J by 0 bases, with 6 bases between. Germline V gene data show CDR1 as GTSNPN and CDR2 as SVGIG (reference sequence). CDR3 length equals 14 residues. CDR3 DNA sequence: TGTGCCTGGAGTGTACAGAGTAGCAATCAGCCCCAGCATTTT. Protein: CAWSVQSSNQPQHF.

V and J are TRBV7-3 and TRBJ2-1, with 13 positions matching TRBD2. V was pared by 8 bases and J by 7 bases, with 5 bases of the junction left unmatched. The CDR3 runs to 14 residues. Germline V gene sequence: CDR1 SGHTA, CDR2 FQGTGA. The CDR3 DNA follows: TGTGCCAGCGCTACTAGCGGGGGGGAGAATGAGCAGTTCTTC. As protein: CASATSGGENEQFF.

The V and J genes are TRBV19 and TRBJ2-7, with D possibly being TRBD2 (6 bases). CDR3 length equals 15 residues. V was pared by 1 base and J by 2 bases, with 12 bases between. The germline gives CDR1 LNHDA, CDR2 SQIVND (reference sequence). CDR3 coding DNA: TGTGCCAGTAGTATAGCGGAGGGTTACACCTACGAGCAGTACTTC. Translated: CASSIAEGYTYEQYF.

For the CDR3, the DNA is TGCAGCACAAACGGGATCTCGGCGGGTTTACAAGAGACCCAGTACTTC. This codes for CSTNGISAGLQETQYF. The genes are TRBV29-1 and TRBJ2-5; D is possibly TRBD2 (5 bases). CDR1 and CDR2 (germline): SQVTM, ANQGSEA. This CDR3 contains 16 residues. Trimming removed 8 bases from V and 2 bases from J, with 24 bases in between.

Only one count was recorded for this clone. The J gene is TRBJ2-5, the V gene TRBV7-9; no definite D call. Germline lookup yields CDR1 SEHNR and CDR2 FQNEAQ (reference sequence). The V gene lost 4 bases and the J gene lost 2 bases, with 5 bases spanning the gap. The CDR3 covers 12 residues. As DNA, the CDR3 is TGTGCCAGCAGCTCCGGGCAAGAGACCCAGTACTTC. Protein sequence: CASSSGQETQYF. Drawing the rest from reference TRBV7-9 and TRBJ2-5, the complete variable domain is DTGVSQNPRHKITKRGQNVTFRCDPISEHNRLYWYRQTLGQGPEFLTYFQNEAQLEKSRLLSDRFSAERPKGSFSTLEIQRTEQGDSAMYLCASSSGQETQYFGPGTRLLVL.

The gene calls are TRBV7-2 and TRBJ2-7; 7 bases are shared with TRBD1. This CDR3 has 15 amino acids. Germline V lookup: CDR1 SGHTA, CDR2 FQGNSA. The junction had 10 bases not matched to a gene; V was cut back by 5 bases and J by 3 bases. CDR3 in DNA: TGTGCCAGCAGCACGGAGAGCAGGGGGTTCTACGAGCAGTACTTC. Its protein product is CASSTESRGFYEQYF.

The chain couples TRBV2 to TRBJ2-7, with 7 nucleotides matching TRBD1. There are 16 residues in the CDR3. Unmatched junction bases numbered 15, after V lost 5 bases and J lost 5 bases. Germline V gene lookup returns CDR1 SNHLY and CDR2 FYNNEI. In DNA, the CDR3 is TGTGCCAGCAGTTCCGCCGCTGGGGACAGTCTCCACGAGCAGTACTTC. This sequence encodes CASSSAAGDSLHEQYF. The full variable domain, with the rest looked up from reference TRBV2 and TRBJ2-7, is EPEVTQTPSHQVTQMGQEVILRCVPISNHLYFYWYRQILGQKVEFLVSFYNNEISEKSEIFDDQFSVERPDGSNFTLKIRSTKLEDSAMYFCASSSAAGDSLHEQYFGPGTRLTVT.

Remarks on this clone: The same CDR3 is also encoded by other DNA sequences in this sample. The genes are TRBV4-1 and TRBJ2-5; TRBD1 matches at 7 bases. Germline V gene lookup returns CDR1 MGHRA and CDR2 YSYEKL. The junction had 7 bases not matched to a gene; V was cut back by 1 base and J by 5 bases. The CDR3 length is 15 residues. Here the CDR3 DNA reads TGCGCCAGCAGCCAAGGACAAGGGGGCGGCGAGACCCAGTACTTC. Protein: CASSQGQGGGETQYF.

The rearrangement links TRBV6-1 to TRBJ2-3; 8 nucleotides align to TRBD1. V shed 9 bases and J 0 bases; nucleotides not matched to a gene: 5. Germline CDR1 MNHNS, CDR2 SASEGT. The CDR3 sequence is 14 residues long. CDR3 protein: CASRDRTSTDTQYF. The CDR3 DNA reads TGTGCCAGTCGGGACAGGACTAGCACAGATACGCAGTATTTT.

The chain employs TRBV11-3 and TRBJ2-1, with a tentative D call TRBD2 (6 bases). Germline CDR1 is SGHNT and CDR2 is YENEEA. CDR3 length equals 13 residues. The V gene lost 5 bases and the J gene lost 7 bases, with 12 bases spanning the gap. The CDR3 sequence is CASSQGTLNEQFF. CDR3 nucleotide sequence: TGTGCCAGCAGCCAAGGGACTTTGAATGAGCAGTTCTTC.

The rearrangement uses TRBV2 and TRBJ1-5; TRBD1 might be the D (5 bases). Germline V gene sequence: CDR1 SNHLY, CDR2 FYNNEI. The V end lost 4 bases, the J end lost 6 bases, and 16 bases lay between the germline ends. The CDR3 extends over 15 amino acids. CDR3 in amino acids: CASSGLGGVGQPQHF. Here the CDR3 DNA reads TGTGCCAGCAGTGGGTTAGGAGGGGTTGGTCAGCCCCAGCATTTT.

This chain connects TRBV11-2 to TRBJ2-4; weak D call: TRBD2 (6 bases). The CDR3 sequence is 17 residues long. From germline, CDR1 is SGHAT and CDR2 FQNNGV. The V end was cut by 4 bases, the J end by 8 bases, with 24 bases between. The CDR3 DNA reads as TGTGCCAGCAGCTCAACCCGGGACCCTCACCCGGGGGACATTCAGTACTTC. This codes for CASSSTRDPHPGDIQYF.

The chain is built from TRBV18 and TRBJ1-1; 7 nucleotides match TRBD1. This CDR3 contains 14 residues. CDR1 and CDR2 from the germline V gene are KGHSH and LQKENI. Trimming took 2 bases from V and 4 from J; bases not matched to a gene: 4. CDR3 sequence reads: CASSPGAGGTEAFF. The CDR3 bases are TGTGCCAGCTCACCAGGCGCAGGGGGCACTGAAGCTTTCTTT.

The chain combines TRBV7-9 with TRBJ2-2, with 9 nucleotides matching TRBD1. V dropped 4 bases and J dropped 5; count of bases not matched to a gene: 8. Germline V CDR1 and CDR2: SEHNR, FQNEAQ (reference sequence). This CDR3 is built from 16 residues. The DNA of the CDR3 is TGTGCCAGCAGCTACGGACAGGGGCTAGGGACCGGGGAGCTGTTTTTT. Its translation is CASSYGQGLGTGELFF.

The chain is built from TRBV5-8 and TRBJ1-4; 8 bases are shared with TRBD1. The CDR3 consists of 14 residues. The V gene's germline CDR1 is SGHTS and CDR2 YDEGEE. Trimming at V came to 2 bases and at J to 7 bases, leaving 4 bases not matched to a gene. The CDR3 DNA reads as TGTGCCAGCAGCTTCCCAGGGGGCGGTGAAAAACTGTTTTTT. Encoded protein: CASSFPGGGEKLFF. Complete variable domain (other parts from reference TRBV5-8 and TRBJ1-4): EAGVTQSPTHLIKTRGQQATLRCSPISGHTSVYWYQQALGLGLQFLLWYDEGEERNRGNFPPRFSGRQFPNYSSELNVNALELEDSALYLCASSFPGGGEKLFFGSGTQLSVL.

The CDR3 sequence is CASSELGRGGSGQPQHF. CDR3 nucleotides: TGTGCCAGCAGTGAATTGGGGAGGGGGGGATCGGGTCAGCCCCAGCATTTT. This sequence joins TRBV6-1 and TRBJ1-5, with TRBD1 as a possible D gene (6 bases). Trimming stripped 2 bases from V and 6 bases from J, with 20 bases between. Germline V gene data show CDR1 as MNHNS and CDR2 as SASEGT. There are 17 residues in the CDR3.